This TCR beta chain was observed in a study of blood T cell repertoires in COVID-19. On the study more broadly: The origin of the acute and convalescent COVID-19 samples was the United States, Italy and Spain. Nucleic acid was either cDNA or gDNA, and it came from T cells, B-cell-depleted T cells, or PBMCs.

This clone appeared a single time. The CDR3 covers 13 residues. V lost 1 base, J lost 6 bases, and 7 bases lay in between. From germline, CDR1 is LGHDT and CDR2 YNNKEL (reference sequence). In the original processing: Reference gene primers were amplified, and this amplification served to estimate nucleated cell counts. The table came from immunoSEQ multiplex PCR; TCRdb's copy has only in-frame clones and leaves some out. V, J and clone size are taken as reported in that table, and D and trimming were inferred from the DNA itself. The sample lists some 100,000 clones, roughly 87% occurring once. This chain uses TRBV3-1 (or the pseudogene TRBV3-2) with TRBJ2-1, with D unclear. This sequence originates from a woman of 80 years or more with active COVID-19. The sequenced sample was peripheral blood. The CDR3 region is CASSQAYGNEQFF. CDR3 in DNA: TGTGCCAGCAGCCAAGCCTATGGCAATGAGCAGTTCTTC.